This T cell receptor beta chain originates from a study of blood T cell repertoires in COVID-19. Whole-study context: Researchers got acute and convalescent COVID-19 samples from the United States, Italy and Spain. The cDNA or gDNA used as material had been derived from T cells, B-cell-depleted T cells, or PBMCs.

Assay used: immunoSEQ multiplex PCR; TCRdb lists only in-frame clones, some missing. The sample consists of 140,000 to 150,000 clones, around 80% of them appearing once. From germline, CDR1 is WSHSY and CDR2 SAAADI. V lost 1 base to trimming and J lost 3 bases, with 7 bases between them. The CDR3 has 14 amino acids. The sample taken for sequencing was peripheral blood. The V and J genes are TRBV10-2 and TRBJ1-5, with D tentatively TRBD1 (5 bases). The sequence was obtained from a woman aged 55-70 years with acute or convalescent COVID-19. The CDR3 nucleotides are TGCGCCAGCAGTGAGTACAGGTCCAATCAGCCCCAGCATTTT. Translating gives CASSEYRSNQPQHF.